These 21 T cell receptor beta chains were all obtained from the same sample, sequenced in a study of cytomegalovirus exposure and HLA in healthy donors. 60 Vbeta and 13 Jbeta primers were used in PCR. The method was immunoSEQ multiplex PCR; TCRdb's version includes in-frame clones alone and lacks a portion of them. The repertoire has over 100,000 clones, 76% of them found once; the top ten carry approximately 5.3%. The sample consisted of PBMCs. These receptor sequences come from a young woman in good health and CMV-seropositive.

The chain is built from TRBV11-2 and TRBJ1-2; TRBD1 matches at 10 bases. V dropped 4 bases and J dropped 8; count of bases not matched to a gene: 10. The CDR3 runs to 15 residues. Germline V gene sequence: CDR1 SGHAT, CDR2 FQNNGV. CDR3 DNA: TGTGCCAGCAGCTCGCAGACGACAGGGGGCGTCGGCTACACCTTC. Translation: CASSSQTTGGVGYTF.

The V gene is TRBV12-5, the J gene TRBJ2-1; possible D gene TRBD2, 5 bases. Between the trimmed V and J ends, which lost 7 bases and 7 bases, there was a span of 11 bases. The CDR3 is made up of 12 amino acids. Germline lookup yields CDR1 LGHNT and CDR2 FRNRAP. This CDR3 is CASALGGNEQFF. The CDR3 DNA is TGTGCTAGTGCCCTGGGCGGGAATGAGCAGTTCTTC.

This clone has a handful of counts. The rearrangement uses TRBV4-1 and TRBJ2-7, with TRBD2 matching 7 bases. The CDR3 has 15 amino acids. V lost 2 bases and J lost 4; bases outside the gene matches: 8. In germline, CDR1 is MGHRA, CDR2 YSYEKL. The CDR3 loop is CASSQSSGAGYEQYF. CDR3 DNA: TGCGCCAGCAGCCAATCTAGCGGAGCAGGGTACGAGCAGTACTTC.

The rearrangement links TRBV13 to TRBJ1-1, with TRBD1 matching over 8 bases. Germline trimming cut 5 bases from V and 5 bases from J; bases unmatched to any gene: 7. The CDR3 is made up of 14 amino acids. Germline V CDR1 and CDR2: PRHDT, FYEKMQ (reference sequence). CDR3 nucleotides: TGTGCCAGCAGCACATGGACAGGGAGGACTGAAGCTTTCTTT. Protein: CASSTWTGRTEAFF.

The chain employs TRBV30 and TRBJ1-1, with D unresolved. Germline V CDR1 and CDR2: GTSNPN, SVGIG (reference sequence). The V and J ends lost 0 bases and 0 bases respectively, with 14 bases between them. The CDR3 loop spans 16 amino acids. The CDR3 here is CAWSVIWGVMNTEAFF. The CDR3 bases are TGTGCCTGGAGTGTAATTTGGGGAGTCATGAACACTGAAGCTTTCTTT.

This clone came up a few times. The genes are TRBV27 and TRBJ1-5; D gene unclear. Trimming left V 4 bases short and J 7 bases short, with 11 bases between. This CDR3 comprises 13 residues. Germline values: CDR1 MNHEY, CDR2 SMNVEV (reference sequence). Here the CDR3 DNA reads TGTGCCAGCAGTTCCGGGCCGGGACAGCCCCAGCATTTT. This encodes CASSSGPGQPQHF.

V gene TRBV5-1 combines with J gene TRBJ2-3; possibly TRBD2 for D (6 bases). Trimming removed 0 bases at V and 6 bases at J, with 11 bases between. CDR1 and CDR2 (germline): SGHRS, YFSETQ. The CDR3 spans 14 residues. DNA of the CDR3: TGCGCCAGCAGCTTGGCCGGAGGGTTCGATACGCAGTATTTT. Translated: CASSLAGGFDTQYF.

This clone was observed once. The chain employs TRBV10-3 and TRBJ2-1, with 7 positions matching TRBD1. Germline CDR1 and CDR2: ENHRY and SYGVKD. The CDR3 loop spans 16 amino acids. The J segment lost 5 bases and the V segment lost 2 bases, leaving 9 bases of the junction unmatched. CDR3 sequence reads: CAISEETGASNNEQFF. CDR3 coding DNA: TGTGCCATCAGTGAGGAAACAGGGGCGTCTAACAATGAGCAGTTCTTC.

CDR3 sequence (DNA): TGTGCCAGCAGCCTAGGACAGGACACAGATACGCAGTATTTT. It translates to CASSLGQDTDTQYF. V is TRBV11-2 and J is TRBJ2-3; TRBD1 agrees at 7 bases. After removal of 5 bases from V and 2 bases from J, the junction contained 4 bases not matched to a gene. Germline V gene sequence: CDR1 SGHAT, CDR2 FQNNGV. The CDR3 covers 14 residues.

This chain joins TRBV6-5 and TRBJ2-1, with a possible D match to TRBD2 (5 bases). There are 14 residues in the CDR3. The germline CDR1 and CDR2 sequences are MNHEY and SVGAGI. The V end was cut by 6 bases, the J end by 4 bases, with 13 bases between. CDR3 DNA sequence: TGTGCCAGCAGCACTAGAAAAGGATACAATGAGCAGTTCTTC. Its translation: CASSTRKGYNEQFF.

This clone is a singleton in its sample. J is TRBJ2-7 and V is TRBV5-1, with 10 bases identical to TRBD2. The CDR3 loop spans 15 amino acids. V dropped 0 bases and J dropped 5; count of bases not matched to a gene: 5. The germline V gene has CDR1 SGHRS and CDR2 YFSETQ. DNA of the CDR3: TGCGCCAGCAGCTTGGGGATAGCGGGAGGAAACGAGCAGTACTTC. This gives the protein CASSLGIAGGNEQYF.

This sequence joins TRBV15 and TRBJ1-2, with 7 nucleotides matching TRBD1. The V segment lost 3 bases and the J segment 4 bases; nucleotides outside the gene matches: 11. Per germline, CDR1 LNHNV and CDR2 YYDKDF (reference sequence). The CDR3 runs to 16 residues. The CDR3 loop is CATSSQGKQGSYGYTF. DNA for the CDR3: TGTGCCACCAGCAGTCAGGGGAAACAGGGGAGCTATGGCTACACCTTC.

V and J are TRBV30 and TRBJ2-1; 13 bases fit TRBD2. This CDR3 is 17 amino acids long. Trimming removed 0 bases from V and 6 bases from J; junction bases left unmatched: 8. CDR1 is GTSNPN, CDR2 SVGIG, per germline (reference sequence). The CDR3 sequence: CAWSVFRTSGSINEQFF. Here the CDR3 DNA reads TGTGCCTGGAGTGTTTTTAGGACTAGCGGGAGTATCAATGAGCAGTTCTTC.

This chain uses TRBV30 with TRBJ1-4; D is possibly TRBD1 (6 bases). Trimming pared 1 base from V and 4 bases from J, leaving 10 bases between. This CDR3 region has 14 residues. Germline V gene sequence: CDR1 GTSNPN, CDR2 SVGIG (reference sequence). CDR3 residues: CAWSGTALNEKLFF. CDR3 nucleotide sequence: TGTGCCTGGAGTGGGACAGCCCTTAATGAAAAACTGTTTTTT.

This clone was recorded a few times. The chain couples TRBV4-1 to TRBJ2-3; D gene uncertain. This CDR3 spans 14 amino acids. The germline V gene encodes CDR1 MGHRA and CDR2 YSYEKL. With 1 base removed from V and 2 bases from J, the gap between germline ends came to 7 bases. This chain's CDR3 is CASSQVGNTDTQYF. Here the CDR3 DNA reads TGCGCCAGCAGCCAAGTGGGCAACACAGATACGCAGTATTTT.

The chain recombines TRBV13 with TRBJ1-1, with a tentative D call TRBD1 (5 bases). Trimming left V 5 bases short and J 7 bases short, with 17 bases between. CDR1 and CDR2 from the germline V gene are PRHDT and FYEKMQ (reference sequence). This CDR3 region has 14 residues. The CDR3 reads CASSLRTNIDEAFF. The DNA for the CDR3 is TGTGCCAGCAGCCTACGGACAAACATCGATGAAGCTTTCTTT.

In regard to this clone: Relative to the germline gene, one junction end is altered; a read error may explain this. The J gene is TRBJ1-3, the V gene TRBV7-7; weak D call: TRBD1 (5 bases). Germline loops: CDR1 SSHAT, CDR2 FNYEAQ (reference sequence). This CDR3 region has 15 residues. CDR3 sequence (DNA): TGTGCTAGCAGCTTAGCTCGGGGGTTTGGAAACACCATATATTTT. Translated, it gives CASSLARGFGNTIYF.

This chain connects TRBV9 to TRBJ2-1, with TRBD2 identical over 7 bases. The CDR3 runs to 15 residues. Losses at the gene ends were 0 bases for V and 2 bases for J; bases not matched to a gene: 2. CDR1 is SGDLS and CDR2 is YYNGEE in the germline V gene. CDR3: CASSVEGTTYNEQFF. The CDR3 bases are TGTGCCAGCAGCGTAGAAGGGACTACCTACAATGAGCAGTTCTTC.

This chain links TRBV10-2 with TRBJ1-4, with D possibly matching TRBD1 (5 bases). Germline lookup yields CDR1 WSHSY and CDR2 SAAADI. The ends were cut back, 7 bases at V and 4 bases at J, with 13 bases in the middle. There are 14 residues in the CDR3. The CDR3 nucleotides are TGCGCCAGCACCCTTGGGGGGGGTAATGAAAAACTGTTTTTT. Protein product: CASTLGGGNEKLFF.

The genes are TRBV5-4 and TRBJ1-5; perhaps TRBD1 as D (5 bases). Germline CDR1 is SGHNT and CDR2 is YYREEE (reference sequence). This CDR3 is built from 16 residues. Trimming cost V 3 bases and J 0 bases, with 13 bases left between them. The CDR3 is CASSSWGDDSNQPQHF. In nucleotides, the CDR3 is TGTGCCAGCAGCTCTTGGGGGGATGATAGCAATCAGCCCCAGCATTTT.

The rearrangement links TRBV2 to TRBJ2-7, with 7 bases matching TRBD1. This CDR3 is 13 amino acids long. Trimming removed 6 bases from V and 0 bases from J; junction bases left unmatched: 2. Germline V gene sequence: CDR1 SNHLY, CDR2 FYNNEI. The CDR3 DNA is TGTGCCAGCAGCCGGGACAGCTCCTACGAGCAGTACTTC. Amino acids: CASSRDSSYEQYF.